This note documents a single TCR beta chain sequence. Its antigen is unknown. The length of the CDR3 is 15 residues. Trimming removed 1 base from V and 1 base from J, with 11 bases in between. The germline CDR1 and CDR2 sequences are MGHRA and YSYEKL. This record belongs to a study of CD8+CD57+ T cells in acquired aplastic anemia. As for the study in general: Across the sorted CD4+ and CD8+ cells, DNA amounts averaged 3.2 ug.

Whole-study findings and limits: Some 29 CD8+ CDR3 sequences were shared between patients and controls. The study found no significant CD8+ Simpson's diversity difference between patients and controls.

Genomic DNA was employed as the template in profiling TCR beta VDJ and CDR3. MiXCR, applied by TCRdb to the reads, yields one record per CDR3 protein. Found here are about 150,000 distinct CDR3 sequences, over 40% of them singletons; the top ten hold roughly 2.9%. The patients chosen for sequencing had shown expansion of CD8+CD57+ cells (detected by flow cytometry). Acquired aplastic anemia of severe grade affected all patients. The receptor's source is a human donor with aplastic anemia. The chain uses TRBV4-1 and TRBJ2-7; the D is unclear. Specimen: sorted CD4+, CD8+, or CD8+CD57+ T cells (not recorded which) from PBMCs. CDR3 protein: CASSQAFPGSYEQYF. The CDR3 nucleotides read TGCGCCAGCAGCCAAGCGTTCCCCGGGTCCTACGAGCAGTACTTC.